There are a few counts of the clone carrying this T cell receptor beta chain. Its specificity is not known. CDR1 MNHEY and CDR2 SMNVEV come from the germline V gene (reference sequence). V lost 2 bases, J lost 0 bases, and 10 bases lay in between. The CDR3 extends over 15 amino acids. This sample was taken from a study of regulatory T cells in long-lasting Graves disease. Study observations and caveats: Persistent-disease Graves' patients showed less TCR diversity than new cases.

Time point here: newly diagnosed GD, antithyroid drugs for less than 3 months. Isolated PBMC RNA provided the starting material for the TCR library. Building the TCR beta libraries relied on iRepertoire HTBI primers, and CDR3 regions underwent Arm-PCR. Original data processing: Gene usage covered approximately 60 TRBV and some 13 TRBJ segments. TCRdb analysed the multiplex PCR reads with MiXCR anew, one entry per CDR3 protein. It is TCRdb's table, rather than the study itself, that gives the V and J calls and clone size. This table holds about 400,000 distinct CDR3 sequences, about a sixth found once.

The specimen was peripheral blood mononuclear cells (PBMCs), collected at new diagnosis, from a patient treated with antithyroid drugs. This receptor was obtained from a female donor with Graves disease. This chain uses TRBV27 with TRBJ1-2; possible D gene TRBD1, 5 bases. CDR3 nucleotide sequence: TGTGCCAGCAGTTTAACGGGACCCTCTAACTATGGCTACACCTTC. This translates into CASSLTGPSNYGYTF.